Presented here are 23 T cell receptor beta chains from one specimen sequenced in a study of somatic mutations in cytotoxic T cells in rheumatoid arthritis. The repertoire was sequenced with immunoSEQ multiplex PCR; TCRdb's copy has only in-frame clones and lacks some. The sample shows about 8,200 clones, approximately 70% of them seen only once. Sequencing was carried out using CD8+ T cells sorted from blood. These TCRs come from an adult with rheumatoid arthritis.

Only one count was recorded for this clone. The chain joins TRBV6-4 to TRBJ2-1; 9 positions agree with TRBD2. Trimming removed 4 bases from V and 4 bases from J; junction bases left unmatched: 8. CDR1 is MRHNA and CDR2 is SNTAGT in the germline V gene. The CDR3 runs to 16 residues. CDR3 bases: TGTGCCAGCAGTGGGGTAGCGGGAGCGGGATACAATGAGCAGTTCTTC. Its protein product is CASSGVAGAGYNEQFF.

The V gene is TRBV27, the J gene TRBJ2-1; 9 nucleotides align to TRBD1. V lost 4 bases, J lost 1 base, and 8 bases stayed unmatched. The CDR3 has 17 residues. Per the germline V gene, CDR1 is MNHEY and CDR2 is SMNVEV (reference sequence). CDR3 coding DNA: TGTGCCAGCAGTTCCGGGACAGGGAGGGGGTCCTACAATGAGCAGTTCTTC. Its translation is CASSSGTGRGSYNEQFF.

This clone was detected only once. The rearrangement joins TRBV27 to TRBJ2-1, with D perhaps TRBD2 (6 bases). Germline CDR1 and CDR2: MNHEY and SMNVEV (reference sequence). The ends were cut back, 10 bases at V and 1 base at J, with 8 bases in the middle. This CDR3 contains 12 residues. CDR3 in amino acids: CATGLSYNEQFF. In nucleotides, the CDR3 is TGTGCCACCGGACTATCCTACAATGAGCAGTTCTTC.

The chain couples TRBV5-3 to TRBJ2-7; D is unresolved. TRBV5-3 counts as an open reading frame of uncertain function. V lost 0 bases and J lost 4, with 2 bases in between. CDR3 length equals 11 residues. The CDR3, as DNA: TGTGCCAGAAGCTTGGAGTACGAGCAGTACTTC. Translating it yields CARSLEYEQYF.

This CDR3 is CASISGDSNQPQHF. The CDR3 region has the DNA TGTGCCAGCATCTCGGGGGATAGCAATCAGCCCCAGCATTTT. The V call is TRBV2, the J call TRBJ1-5, with D tentatively TRBD1 (5 bases). CDR3 length: 14 amino acids. Germline V gene data show CDR1 as SNHLY and CDR2 as FYNNEI. V gave up 7 bases and J gave up 0 bases, with 10 bases separating them.

The J gene is TRBJ2-5, the V gene TRBV4-2; 8 bases line up with TRBD2. J was trimmed by 4 bases and V by 0 bases; bases with no gene match: 7. The CDR3 length is 16 residues. Germline lookup yields CDR1 LGHNA and CDR2 YNFKEQ. This chain's CDR3 is CASSQDILAGGETQYF. DNA for the CDR3: TGTGCCAGCAGCCAAGATATATTGGCGGGAGGAGAGACCCAGTACTTC.

The rearrangement links TRBV2 to TRBJ1-4; D might be TRBD1 (6 bases). The CDR3 has 13 residues. Between the trimmed V and J ends, which lost 1 base and 10 bases, there was a span of 10 bases. Germline loops: CDR1 SNHLY, CDR2 FYNNEI. CDR3 bases: TGTGCCAGCAGTGAAGTTGTGACAGGAAAACTGTTTTTT. As protein: CASSEVVTGKLFF.

The CDR3 region is CASSLAGLTLMTNEKLFF. CDR3 nucleotide sequence: TGCGCCAGCAGCTTGGCCGGACTGACTTTAATGACTAATGAAAAACTGTTTTTT. V and J are TRBV5-1 and TRBJ1-4; D remains unclear. The CDR3 has 18 residues. CDR1 is SGHRS, CDR2 YFSETQ, per germline. Trimming pared 0 bases from V and 2 bases from J, leaving 17 bases between.

CDR3 sequence: CASSVVSSGANVLTF. In DNA, the CDR3 is TGTGCCAGCAGCGTAGTGAGCTCTGGGGCCAACGTCCTGACTTTC. The V and J genes are TRBV9 and TRBJ2-6, with D uncertain. V lost 0 bases to trimming and J lost 0 bases, with 4 bases between them. In germline, CDR1 is SGDLS, CDR2 YYNGEE. The CDR3 covers 15 residues.

This rearrangement joins TRBV19 to TRBJ2-1; possible D gene TRBD1, 6 bases. Germline V gene data show CDR1 as LNHDA and CDR2 as SQIVND (reference sequence). Deletions cut 5 bases from V and 9 bases from J, with 11 bases between. CDR3 length equals 12 residues. CDR3 sequence: CASSSGESEQFF. The CDR3, as DNA: TGTGCCAGTAGTTCAGGGGAAAGTGAGCAGTTCTTC.

A single count supports this clone. The rearrangement joins TRBV11-2 to TRBJ2-6; D gene ambiguous. V was shortened by 5 bases and J by 2 bases, with 16 bases between the two germline ends. Per germline, CDR1 SGHAT and CDR2 FQNNGV. The CDR3 runs 17 residues. The CDR3 is CASSPPVGRTGANVLTF. Written as DNA, the CDR3 is TGTGCCAGCAGCCCACCGGTAGGGCGCACTGGGGCCAACGTCCTGACTTTC. The whole variable domain, filled in from reference TRBV11-2 and TRBJ2-6, reads EAGVAQSPRYKIIEKRQSVAFWCNPISGHATLYWYQQILGQGPKLLIQFQNNGVVDDSQLPKDRFSAERLKGVDSTLKIQPAKLEDSAVYLCASSPPVGRTGANVLTFGAGSRLTVL.

The chain combines TRBV7-9 with TRBJ1-2, with D possibly TRBD1 on 5 matching bases. The CDR3 runs to 12 residues. The V end lost 4 bases, the J end lost 5 bases, and 8 bases lay between the germline ends. Germline CDR1 reads SEHNR; CDR2 reads FQNEAQ (reference sequence). The CDR3 DNA is TGTGCCAGCAGCTCCGGGACTTATGGCTACACCTTC. It encodes CASSSGTYGYTF. Using reference TRBV7-9 and TRBJ1-2 for the parts outside the CDR3, the full variable domain is DTGVSQNPRHKITKRGQNVTFRCDPISEHNRLYWYRQTLGQGPEFLTYFQNEAQLEKSRLLSDRFSAERPKGSFSTLEIQRTEQGDSAMYLCASSSGTYGYTFGSGTRLTVV.

Written as DNA, the CDR3 is TGTGCCAGCAGTTTATTGAGCGGTAGGAGGGATGAGCAGTTCTTC. This sequence encodes CASSLLSGRRDEQFF. The gene calls are TRBV28 and TRBJ2-1, with TRBD2 as a possible D gene (6 bases). There are 15 residues in the CDR3. V was pared by 1 base and J by 8 bases, with 15 bases between. Germline CDR1 and CDR2: MDHEN and SYDVKM.

CDR3 in amino acids: CASRPTSGLAPNNEQFF. DNA for the CDR3: TGCGCCAGCAGACCGACCTCGGGACTAGCGCCGAACAATGAGCAGTTCTTC. The rearrangement joins TRBV4-3 to TRBJ2-1; 10 bases are shared with TRBD2. CDR1 and CDR2 (germline): LGHNA, YSLEER. The ends lost 6 bases at V and 5 bases at J; junction bases unmatched: 13. This CDR3 comprises 17 residues.

This clone showed up just a few times. The chain joins TRBV4-2 to TRBJ2-3, with TRBD2 identical over 10 bases. The CDR3 is made up of 17 amino acids. Germline CDR1 LGHNA, CDR2 YNFKEQ. V gave up 0 bases and J gave up 4 bases; unmatched junction bases: 7. As DNA, the CDR3 is TGTGCCAGCAGCCAAGATCGAACTAGCGGGAATCCAGATACGCAGTATTTT. Its translation is CASSQDRTSGNPDTQYF.

This chain uses TRBV27 with TRBJ2-7, with D possibly being TRBD2 (7 bases). V lost 2 bases and J 4 bases, leaving 9 bases between the germline ends. CDR3 size: 13 residues. From germline, CDR1 is MNHEY and CDR2 SMNVEV (reference sequence). CDR3 bases: TGTGCCAGCAGTTTAAGGGGGGGGTACGAGCAGTACTTC. Protein sequence: CASSLRGGYEQYF.

The gene calls are TRBV28 and TRBJ2-2, with TRBD1 identical over 8 bases. This CDR3 spans 16 amino acids. In germline, CDR1 is MDHEN, CDR2 SYDVKM. V was pared by 6 bases and J by 6 bases, with 12 bases of the junction left unmatched. The CDR3 sequence is CASSPSNRGRPGELFF. As DNA, the CDR3 is TGTGCCAGCAGCCCCTCGAACAGGGGGAGGCCCGGGGAGCTGTTTTTT.

The V gene is TRBV10-1, the J gene TRBJ2-5; a weak D match, TRBD1 (6 bases). CDR1 and CDR2 (germline): WNHNN, SYGVQD (reference sequence). CDR3 length equals 15 residues. Trimming took 8 bases from V and 7 from J, leaving 23 bases between them. CDR3 residues: CASPRGGKVGGTQYF. The CDR3 DNA reads TGCGCCAGCCCTCGAGGGGGAAAAGTCGGTGGGACCCAGTACTTC.

This clone turned up a few times. J is TRBJ2-5 and V is TRBV4-2, with D tentatively TRBD1 (6 bases). The CDR3 has 16 residues. Germline CDR1 LGHNA, CDR2 YNFKEQ. V was shortened by 0 bases and J by 9 bases, with 20 bases between the two germline ends. The CDR3 DNA follows: TGTGCCAGCAGCCAAGATTCGGCCACTCACTCAGGGGCCCAGTACTTC. Translation: CASSQDSATHSGAQYF.

The CDR3 nucleotides read TGTGCCACCAGCAGAGAGGGCGGAGCGGAGACCCAGTACTTC. Translated, it gives CATSREGGAETQYF. This sequence joins TRBV15 and TRBJ2-5; D uncertain. This CDR3 comprises 14 residues. The ends were cut back, 0 bases at V and 5 bases at J, with 10 bases in the middle. CDR1 is LNHNV, CDR2 YYDKDF, per germline (reference sequence).

The chain is built from TRBV7-2 and TRBJ2-1; maybe TRBD2 (5 bases). This CDR3 has 13 amino acids. Germline CDR1 and CDR2: SGHTA and FQGNSA. Trimming removed 1 base at V and 7 bases at J, with 8 bases between. The CDR3 bases are TGTGCCAGCAGCTTAGGGCGGACTAATGAGCAGTTCTTC. It codes for CASSLGRTNEQFF. Full variable domain (outside the CDR3, taken from reference TRBV7-2 and TRBJ2-1): GAGVSQSPSNKVTEKGKDVELRCDPISGHTALYWYRQSLGQGLEFLIYFQGNSAPDKSGLPSDRFSAERTGGSVSTLTIQRTQQEDSAVYLCASSLGRTNEQFFGPGTRLTVL.

The chain carries TRBV11-3 and TRBJ2-7; TRBD2 agrees at 10 bases. Losses at the gene ends were 5 bases for V and 1 base for J; bases not matched to a gene: 2. Germline V gives CDR1 SGHNT, CDR2 YENEEA. This CDR3 has 14 residues. CDR3 coding DNA: TGTGCCAGCAGCAGGACTAGCGGATCCTACGAGCAGTACTTC. Its translation: CASSRTSGSYEQYF.

This chain uses TRBV19 with TRBJ2-7, with D unclear. Trimming left V 8 bases short and J 2 bases short, with 7 bases between. Germline-derived CDR1 and CDR2 are LNHDA and SQIVND (reference sequence). The CDR3 sequence is 11 residues long. The CDR3 loop reads CASGSPYEQYF. The DNA for the CDR3 is TGTGCCAGTGGCTCGCCCTACGAGCAGTACTTC. Supplemented by reference TRBV19 and TRBJ2-7, the full variable domain reads DGGITQSPKYLFRKEGQNVTLSCEQNLNHDAMYWYRQDPGQGLRLIYYSQIVNDFQKGDIAEGYSVSREKKESFPLTVTSAQKNPTAFYLCASGSPYEQYFGPGTRLTVT.